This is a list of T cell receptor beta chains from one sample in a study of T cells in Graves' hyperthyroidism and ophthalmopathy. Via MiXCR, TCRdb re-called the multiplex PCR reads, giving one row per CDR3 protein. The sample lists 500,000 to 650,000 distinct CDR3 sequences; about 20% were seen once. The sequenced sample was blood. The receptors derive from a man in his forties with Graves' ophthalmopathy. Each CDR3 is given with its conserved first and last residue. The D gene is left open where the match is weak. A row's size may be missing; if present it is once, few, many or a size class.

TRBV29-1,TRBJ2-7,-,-,CSVVLGRSYEQYF,TGCAGCGTTGTGTTGGGCAGGTCCTACGAGCAGTACTTC
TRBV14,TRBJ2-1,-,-,CASGRLDGGNEQFF,TGTGCCAGCGGGCGACTGGACGGGGGCAATGAGCAGTTCTTC
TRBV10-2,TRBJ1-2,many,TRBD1,CASSQGVGYGYTF,TGCGCCAGCAGCCAGGGGGTAGGCTATGGCTACACCTTC
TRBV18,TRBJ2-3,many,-,CASSPIQISGQTDTQYF,TGTGCCAGCTCACCGATACAAATAAGTGGCCAGACAGATACGCAGTATTTT
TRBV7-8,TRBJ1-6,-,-,CASSRAGVEPLHF,TGTGCCAGCAGTCGGGCGGGGGTGGAACCCCTCCACTTT
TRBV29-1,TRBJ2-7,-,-,CSVLVGPYEQYF,TGCAGCGTTCTAGTCGGGCCCTACGAGCAGTACTTC
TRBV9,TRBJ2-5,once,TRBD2,CASSLGDYPQETQYF,TGTGCCAGCAGCCTAGGGGACTATCCCCAAGAGACCCAGTACTTC
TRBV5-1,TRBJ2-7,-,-,CASNPTGSYEQYF,TGCGCCAGCAACCCGACAGGCTCCTACGAGCAGTACTTC
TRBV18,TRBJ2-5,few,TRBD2,CASSELAGEETQYF,TGTGCCAGCTCGGAACTAGCGGGGGAAGAGACCCAGTACTTC
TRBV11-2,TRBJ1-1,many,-,CASSLLLEAFF,TGTGCCAGCAGCTTGCTGCTCGAAGCTTTCTTT
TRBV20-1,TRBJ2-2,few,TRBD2,CSAAQTSGRTGELFF,TGCAGTGCCGCGCAGACTAGCGGACGAACCGGGGAGCTGTTTTTT
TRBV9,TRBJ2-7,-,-,CASSVKGSPYEQYF,TGTGCCAGCAGCGTAAAGGGGTCACCCTACGAGCAGTACTTC
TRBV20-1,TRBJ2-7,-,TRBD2,CSAQLASTYEQYF,TGCAGTGCTCAACTAGCGTCCACCTACGAGCAGTACTTC
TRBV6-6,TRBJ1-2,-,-,CASSYSYPTANYGYTF,TGTGCCAGCAGTTACTCTTACCCGACAGCTAACTATGGCTACACCTTC
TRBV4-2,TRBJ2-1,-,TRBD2,CASSQGSAGDYNEQFF,TGTGCCAGCAGCCAAGGGTCAGCGGGGGATTACAATGAGCAGTTCTTC